A single sample is the source of the 5 T cell receptor beta chains below, sequenced in a study of cytomegalovirus exposure and HLA in healthy donors. The data were produced by immunoSEQ multiplex PCR, yet TCRdb's version contains in-frame clones alone and is incomplete. The repertoire holds some 98,000 clones, with around 88% as singletons. The sample consisted of PBMCs. The receptor set was obtained from a woman aged 25 to 39 in good health and CMV-seronegative.

The chain carries TRBV2 and TRBJ2-3; TRBD2 is a possible D gene (6 bases). The CDR3 has 13 amino acids. V was shortened by 11 bases and J by 2 bases, with 14 bases between the two germline ends. Germline V CDR1 and CDR2: SNHLY, FYNNEI. Here the CDR3 DNA reads TGTGCCGGAGGTGGGACTGACACAGATACGCAGTATTTT. Translated, it gives CAGGGTDTDTQYF.

In this sample, this clone turned up a few times. This rearrangement joins TRBV4-1 to TRBJ2-7; D is unclear. The CDR3 sequence is 13 residues long. From germline, CDR1 is MGHRA and CDR2 YSYEKL. Trimming shortened V by 1 base and J by 4 bases, and 8 bases separated the two germline ends. This CDR3 reads CASSQAGQYEQYF. The CDR3 DNA sequence: TGCGCCAGCAGCCAAGCGGGTCAATACGAGCAGTACTTC.

This clone came up once. The chain is built from TRBV15 and TRBJ2-7; maybe TRBD1 (7 bases). Deletions cut 4 bases from V and 3 bases from J, with 13 bases between. Germline CDR1 is LNHNV and CDR2 is YYDKDF (reference sequence). This CDR3 has 14 amino acids. DNA of the CDR3: TGTGCCACCAGCAAGCGACAGGGAGGCTACGAGCAGTACTTC. Translation: CATSKRQGGYEQYF. The variable domain in full, with the rest retrieved from reference TRBV15 and TRBJ2-7, is DAMVIQNPRYQVTQFGKPVTLSCSQTLNHNVMYWYQQKSSQAPKLLFHYYDKDFNNEADTPDNFQSRRPNTSFCFLDIRSPGLGDTAMYLCATSKRQGGYEQYFGPGTRLTVT.

The rearrangement uses TRBV19 and TRBJ2-1, with 7 bases that match TRBD1. The V segment lost 3 bases and the J segment 7 bases; nucleotides outside the gene matches: 6. The CDR3 covers 14 residues. Germline V gives CDR1 LNHDA, CDR2 SQIVND (reference sequence). The CDR3 bases are TGTGCCAGTAGTATCGGACAGGCCTTGAATGAGCAGTTCTTC. This translates into CASSIGQALNEQFF.

The gene calls are TRBV11-2 and TRBJ1-2; tentative D call: TRBD1 (5 bases). The CDR3 sequence is 15 residues long. V lost 5 bases and J lost 2, with 15 bases in between. CDR1 is SGHAT and CDR2 is FQNNGV in the germline V gene. The DNA for the CDR3 is TGTGCCAGCAGCCCCCGGACACGGGGGAACTATGGCTACACCTTC. Translating it yields CASSPRTRGNYGYTF.